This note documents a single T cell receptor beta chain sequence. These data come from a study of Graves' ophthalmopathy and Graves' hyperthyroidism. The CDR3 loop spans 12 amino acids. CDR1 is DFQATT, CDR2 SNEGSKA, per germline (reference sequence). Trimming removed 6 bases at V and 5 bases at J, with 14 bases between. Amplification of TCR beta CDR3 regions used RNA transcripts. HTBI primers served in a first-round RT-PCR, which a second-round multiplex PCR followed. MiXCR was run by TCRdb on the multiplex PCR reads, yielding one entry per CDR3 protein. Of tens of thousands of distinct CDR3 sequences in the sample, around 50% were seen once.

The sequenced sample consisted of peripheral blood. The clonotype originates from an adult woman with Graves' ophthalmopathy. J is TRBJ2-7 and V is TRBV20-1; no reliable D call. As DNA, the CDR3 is TGCAGTGCCGGAGAACAATTTGACGAGCAGTACTTC. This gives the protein CSAGEQFDEQYF.